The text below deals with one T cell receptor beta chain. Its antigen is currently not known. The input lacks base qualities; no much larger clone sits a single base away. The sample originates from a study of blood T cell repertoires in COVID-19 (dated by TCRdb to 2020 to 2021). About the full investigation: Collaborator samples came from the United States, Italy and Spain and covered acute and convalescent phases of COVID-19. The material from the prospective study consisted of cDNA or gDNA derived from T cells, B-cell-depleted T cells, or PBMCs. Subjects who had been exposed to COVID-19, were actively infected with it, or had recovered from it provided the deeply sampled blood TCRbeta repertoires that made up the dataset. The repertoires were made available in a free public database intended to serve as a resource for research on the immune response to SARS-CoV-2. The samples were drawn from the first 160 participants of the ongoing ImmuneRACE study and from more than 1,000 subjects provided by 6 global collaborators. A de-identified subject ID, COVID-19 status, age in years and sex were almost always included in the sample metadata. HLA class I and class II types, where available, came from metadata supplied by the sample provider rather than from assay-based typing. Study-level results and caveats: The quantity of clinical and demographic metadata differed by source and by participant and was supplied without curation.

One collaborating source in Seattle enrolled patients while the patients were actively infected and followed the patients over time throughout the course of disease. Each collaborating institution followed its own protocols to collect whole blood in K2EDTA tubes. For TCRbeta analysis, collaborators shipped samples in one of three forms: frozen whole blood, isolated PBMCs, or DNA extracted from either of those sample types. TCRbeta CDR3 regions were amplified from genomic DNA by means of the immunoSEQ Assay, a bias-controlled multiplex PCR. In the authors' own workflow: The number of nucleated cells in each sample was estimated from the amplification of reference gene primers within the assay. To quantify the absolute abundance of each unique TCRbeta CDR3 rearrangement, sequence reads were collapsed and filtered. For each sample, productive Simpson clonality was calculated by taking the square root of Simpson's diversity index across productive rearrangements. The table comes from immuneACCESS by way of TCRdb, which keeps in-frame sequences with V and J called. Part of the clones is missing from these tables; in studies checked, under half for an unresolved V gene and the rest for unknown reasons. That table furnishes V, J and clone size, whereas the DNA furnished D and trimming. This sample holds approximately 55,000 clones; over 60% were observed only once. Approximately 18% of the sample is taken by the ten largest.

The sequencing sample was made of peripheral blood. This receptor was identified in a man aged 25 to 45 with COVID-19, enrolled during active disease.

DNA sequence: TGTGCCAGCAGTTTATACAGCAACTATGGCTACACCTTC. Its protein reads: CASSLYSNYGYTF. The chain was built from TRBV12-3 or TRBV12-4 and TRBJ1-2, with the D gene call left open. The CDR3 measures 13 amino acids from cysteine to phenylalanine. This entry keeps only the CDR3 DNA: 39 bases, framed from base 1. V loses 2 bases of germline sequence and J loses 2 bases, and the interval between the two ends is 6 bases.